This T cell receptor beta chain was identified in a study of Graves' ophthalmopathy and Graves' hyperthyroidism (dated by TCRdb to 2017 to 2018). The study in broad terms: Hyperthyroidism was considered stable if no progression to ophthalmopathy occurred within 18 months of follow-up. The study used signatures of the TCR beta repertoire to tell Graves' ophthalmopathy apart from Graves' hyperthyroidism and to predict which patients would progress to ophthalmopathy. In total, around 140 blood samples were TCR-sequenced: approximately 40 ophthalmopathy, some 75 hyperthyroidism and roughly 17 hyperthyroidism-to-ophthalmopathy patients. To explore V-J signatures that distinguish ophthalmopathy from hyperthyroidism, a discovery set of roughly 98 patients was enrolled, made up of approximately 45 with ophthalmopathy and fewer than 60 with stable hyperthyroidism. The independent validation cohort included around 19 hyperthyroidism patients plus 17 patients who later progressed from hyperthyroidism to ophthalmopathy. In more than five hyperthyroidism patients, T-cell repertoires of thyroid tissue and blood were compared. Once sampling was done, hyperthyroidism patients were given methimazole at a starting dose of 30 mg daily, while ophthalmopathy patients were given high-dose intravenous methylprednisolone.

TCR beta CDR3 regions were amplified from RNA transcripts for repertoire sequencing. HTBI primers and the Qiagen OneStep RT-PCR kit were used in a first-round RT-PCR, which was followed by a second-round multiplex PCR, size selection and purification. Sequencing of the libraries was carried out on an Illumina HiSeq2000 in paired-end mode with 100 bp reads. In the source study's methods: SOAPnuke was used to process the reads, removing any read that contained adapters or uncalled bases, had a mean Phred below 15, or lacked an exact match to the constant primer or identifier. COPE v1.2.5 was used to merge the high-quality paired reads. Each unique nucleotide sequence was treated as a clonotype, and MiTCR v1.1 was used to align the clonotypes to the IMGT TRB V, D and J references. The analysis was limited to V-J combinations with a frequency above 0.0001, which together covered more than 99% of repertoires. For each V-J combination, a TCR clonal expansion and chaos score was defined as F50 clonal expansion divided by the chaos observed in the TCRdist matrix. Welch's t-statistics and random forest were used to narrow the features down to about a dozen V-J combinations, which were then fed into a naive Bayes classifier. The Morisita-Horn index was used to measure how similar the thyroid and blood repertoires were. TCRdb reworked the public reads: Q25 trimming with fastp, MiXCR clone assembly, productive beta chains retained. Each CDR3 protein gets just one entry, which takes the most common genes and DNA from the rows behind it. TCRdb assigned the V and J calls; the authors' analysis was not used. The sample records around 1.1 million distinct CDR3 sequences, roughly two fifths of which are singletons. Over 8.5% of the sample is held by the ten biggest clonotypes.

Reading from cysteine to phenylalanine, the CDR3 counts 13 amino acids. The DNA shown is the 39-base CDR3, in frame from base 1. According to the germline V gene, CDR1 reads SGHVS and CDR2 reads FQNEAQ. V and J lose 6 bases and 3 bases, and a span of 12 bases separates them. Hyperthyroidism patients were newly diagnosed, were aged 18 to 65 years, and had a disease duration under 2 months. Patients with other autoimmune diseases, uncontrolled infections, pregnancy or lactation were excluded. Diagnosis was based on clinical symptoms, serum thyroxine, TRAb, thyroid ultrasound and orbital computed tomography. Trizol reagent was used to extract the total RNA, and its quality was then checked on an Agilent 2100 Bioanalyzer. To note about this clonotype: Its binding antigen is unknown. There are no base qualities to consult, and no much larger clone falls within one base.

Points the paper makes about the study in general: The 13-signature model separated ophthalmopathy from stable hyperthyroidism with roughly 88% sensitivity and almost 84% specificity in cross-validation, and 80%/75% in the test set. No statistical method was used to predetermine the sample size, and group allocation was not hidden from the investigators. Most of the expanded thyroid clonotypes with a frequency above 0.001 were also detected in blood, and it was suggested that the thyroid immune response may be reflected by blood repertoires. In validation, the model predicted ophthalmopathy progression with 70.59% sensitivity and roughly 72% specificity; approximately 12 predicted patients were CT-confirmed with GO in a median of approximately six months.

Sequencing was performed on peripheral blood or thyroid tissue (not recorded which). This chain joins TRBV7-8 to TRBJ2-7; perhaps TRBD2 is the D gene, with 7 bases matching. The TCR sequence derives from an adult man with Graves' hyperthyroidism. The nucleotides are TGTGCCAGCAGTGGGGGGGGGCTCTACGAGCAGTACTTC. Translated, it reads CASSGGGLYEQYF.